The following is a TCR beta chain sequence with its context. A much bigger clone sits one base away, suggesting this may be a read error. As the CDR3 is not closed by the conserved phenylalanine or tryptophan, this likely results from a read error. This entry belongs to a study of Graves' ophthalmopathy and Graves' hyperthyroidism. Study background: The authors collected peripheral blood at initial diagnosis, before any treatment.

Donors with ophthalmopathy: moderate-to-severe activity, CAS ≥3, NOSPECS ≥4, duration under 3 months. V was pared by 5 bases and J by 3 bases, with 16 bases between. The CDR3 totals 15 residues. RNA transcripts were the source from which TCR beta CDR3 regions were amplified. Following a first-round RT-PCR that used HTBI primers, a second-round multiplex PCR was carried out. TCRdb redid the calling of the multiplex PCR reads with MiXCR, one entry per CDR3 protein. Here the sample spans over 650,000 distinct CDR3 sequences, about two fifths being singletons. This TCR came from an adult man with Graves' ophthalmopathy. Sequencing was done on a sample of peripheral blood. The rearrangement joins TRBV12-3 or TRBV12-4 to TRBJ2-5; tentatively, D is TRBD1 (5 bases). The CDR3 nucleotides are TGTGCCAGCAGTATGACAGCCCGTTGGGAAGAGACCCAGTACCTC. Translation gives CASSMTARWEETQYL.